This is a list of T cell receptor beta chains from one sample in a study of T cell responses to AZD1222 COVID-19 vaccine. Libraries were prepared by immunoSEQ multiplex PCR; TCRdb keeps only in-frame clonotypes and omits some of them. The sample shows about 140,000 clones, around 90% of them seen only once. The starting material was peripheral blood, obtained 28 days after the second dose of the MenACWY control vaccine. These receptors came from an adult who received the MenACWY meningococcal vaccine as a control. CDR3s include the opening cysteine and the closing phenylalanine or tryptophan. D genes are given only for firm matches. Not every row has a clone size; where given, it reads once, few, many or a size class.

CDR3 DNA	CDR3 protein	D gene	V gene	J gene	clone size
TGTGCCACCAACTTTACATCTGGACAGGGGATATTCGGGGAGCTGTTTTTT	CATNFTSGQGIFGELFF	.	TRBV21-1	TRBJ2-2	.
TGTGCCAGCAGACGGGACAACCGGGAAGCTTTCTTT	CASRRDNREAFF	.	TRBV12-3/TRBV12-4	TRBJ1-1	.
TGCAGTGCTAGAGAAGGTGAGCCCCAGCATTTT	CSAREGEPQHF	.	TRBV20-1	TRBJ1-5	.
TGTGCCAGCAGCTCGGGCGGGGACCACAATCAGCCCCAGCATTTT	CASSSGGDHNQPQHF	.	TRBV5-6	TRBJ1-5	once
TGTGCCAGCAGGCGGATCATGGGCTACACTGAAGCTTTCTTT	CASRRIMGYTEAFF	.	TRBV27	TRBJ1-1	.
TGCGCCAGCAGCCCCGCCGGACAGGGACCCTACGAGCAGTACTTC	CASSPAGQGPYEQYF	TRBD1	TRBV4-3	TRBJ2-7	.
TGTGCCAGCAGCGTAGCTGCAGGTTCTGGAAACACCATATATTTT	CASSVAAGSGNTIYF	.	TRBV9	TRBJ1-3	.
TGTGCCAGCAGTGAGATGGTTGGGGGCACAGATACGCAGTATTTT	CASSEMVGGTDTQYF	.	TRBV6-1	TRBJ2-3	.
TGTGCCAGTAGTACCGGGACAGGCCTCGCTCAGCCCCAGCATTTT	CASSTGTGLAQPQHF	TRBD1	TRBV19	TRBJ1-5	.
TGTGCCAGCAGCGAGTGGGCGGAGGACACTGAAGCTTTCTTT	CASSEWAEDTEAFF	.	TRBV7-9	TRBJ1-1	.
TGTGCCAGCAGCTTGGCTAGCGAATACAATGAGCAGTTCTTC	CASSLASEYNEQFF	.	TRBV5-4	TRBJ2-1	.
TGTGCCACCAGTGATAGCGGGAAAATCACAGATACGCAGTATTTT	CATSDSGKITDTQYF	TRBD2	TRBV24-1	TRBJ2-3	.
TGCGCCAGCAGTCATCCAGCGAGCAATCAGCCCCAGCATTTT	CASSHPASNQPQHF	.	TRBV23-1	TRBJ1-5	.
TGCGCCAGCAGCTTGGGCCTAGCGGGCACAGATACGCAGTATTTT	CASSLGLAGTDTQYF	TRBD2	TRBV5-1	TRBJ2-3	.
TGTGCCAGCAGGGGACCGGGGTACGGAAACACCATATATTTT	CASRGPGYGNTIYF	.	TRBV25-1	TRBJ1-3	.
TGTGCCAGCAGCACCACAGGGTTCTACGAGCAGTACTTC	CASSTTGFYEQYF	.	TRBV13	TRBJ2-7	.
TGTGCCAGCAGCGGACAGGGGGGGATGAACACTGAAGCTTTCTTT	CASSGQGGMNTEAFF	TRBD1	TRBV2	TRBJ1-1	.
TGTGCCAGCAGACCCGGGACAGGTCAGGGTGAGCAGTTCTTC	CASRPGTGQGEQFF	TRBD1	TRBV25-1	TRBJ2-1	.
TGTGCCAGTAGTATTGCCAGGGATAGCAATCAGCCCCAGCATTTT	CASSIARDSNQPQHF	.	TRBV19	TRBJ1-5	.
TGTGCCAGCAGCGTAGACATTGCAACTAATGAAAAACTGTTTTTT	CASSVDIATNEKLFF	.	TRBV9	TRBJ1-4	.
TGCGCCAGCAGTGAGACGGTTATAGACACCGGGGAGCTGTTTTTT	CASSETVIDTGELFF	.	TRBV10-1	TRBJ2-2	.
TGTGCCTGGAACTTACGTTCGGGGGCAGGGACCGGGGAGCTGTTTTTT	CAWNLRSGAGTGELFF	.	TRBV30	TRBJ2-2	.
TGTGCCAGTAGTCCACTGTTTTTTCGGGACAGGAATTCACCCCTCCACTTT	CASSPLFFRDRNSPLHF	TRBD1	TRBV19	TRBJ1-6	.
TGTGCCAGCAGCTTGCCCACAGGCCAGGGGCCCTACGAGCAGTACTTC	CASSLPTGQGPYEQYF	.	TRBV5-4	TRBJ2-7	once
TGTGCCAGTAGTATCGGACAGGGGGCAAACACTGAAGCTTTCTTT	CASSIGQGANTEAFF	TRBD1	TRBV19	TRBJ1-1	.
TGTGCCATCAGTGACCCCGACAGGGAGGGAACTAATTCACCCCTCCACTTT	CAISDPDREGTNSPLHF	TRBD1	TRBV10-3	TRBJ1-6	.
TGCAGCGTTGAAGGGACAGGGGGCGGCACAGATACGCAGTATTTT	CSVEGTGGGTDTQYF	TRBD1	TRBV29-1	TRBJ2-3	.
TGTGCCAGCAGTTACGGTACGGCCGCAGGGGGCTACACCTTC	CASSYGTAAGGYTF	.	TRBV6-5	TRBJ1-2	.